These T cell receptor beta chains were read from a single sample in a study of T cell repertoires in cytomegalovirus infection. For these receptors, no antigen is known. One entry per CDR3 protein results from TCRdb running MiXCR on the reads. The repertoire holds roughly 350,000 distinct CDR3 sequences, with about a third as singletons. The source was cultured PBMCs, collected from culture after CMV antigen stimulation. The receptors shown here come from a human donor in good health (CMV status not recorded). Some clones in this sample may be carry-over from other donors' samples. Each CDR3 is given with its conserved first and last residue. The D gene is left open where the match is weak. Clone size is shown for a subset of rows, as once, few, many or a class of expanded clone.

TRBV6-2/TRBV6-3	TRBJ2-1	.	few	CASSLLTGVNEQFF	TGTGCCAGCAGTCTACTCACGGGGGTCAATGAGCAGTTCTTC
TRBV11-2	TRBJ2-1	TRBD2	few	CASRPISGRRNEQFF	TGTGCCAGCAGACCAATTAGCGGGAGGCGGAATGAGCAGTTCTTC
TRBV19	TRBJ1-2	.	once	CASSLQPQLYGYTF	TGTGCCAGTAGCCTACAGCCGCAACTCTATGGCTACACCTTC
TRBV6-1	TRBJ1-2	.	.	CASSGDGTLYGYTF	TGTGCCAGCAGTGGGGACGGCACCCTCTATGGCTACACCTTC
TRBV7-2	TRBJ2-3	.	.	CASSPRQFDTQYF	TGTGCCAGCAGCCCTAGACAATTCGATACGCAGTATTTT
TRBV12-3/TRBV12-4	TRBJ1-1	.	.	CASSEGRGGTEAFF	TGTGCCAGCAGTGAGGGGCGGGGGGGCACTGAAGCTTTCTTT
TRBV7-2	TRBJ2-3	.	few	CASSLTGSRTDTQYF	TGTGCCAGCAGCTTAACGGGATCCCGCACAGATACGCAGTATTTT
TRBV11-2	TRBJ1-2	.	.	CASSSYKTVGYGYTF	TGTGCCAGCAGCTCCTATAAGACAGTTGGCTATGGCTACACCTTC
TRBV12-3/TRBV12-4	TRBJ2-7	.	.	CASRSQVLSYEQYF	TGTGCCAGCCGATCACAAGTCTTGTCCTACGAGCAGTACTTC
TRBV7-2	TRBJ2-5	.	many	CASSREGRETQYF	TGTGCCAGCAGCCGCGAGGGTCGGGAGACCCAGTACTTC
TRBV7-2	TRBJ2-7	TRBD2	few	CASSAGGSSYEQYF	TGTGCCAGCAGTGCGGGAGGGAGCTCCTACGAGCAGTACTTC
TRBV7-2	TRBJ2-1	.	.	CASSLDYPALDEQFF	TGTGCCAGCAGCTTAGACTACCCGGCGCTGGATGAGCAGTTCTTC
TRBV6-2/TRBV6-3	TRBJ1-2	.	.	CASSYPKFTGRDGYTF	TGTGCCAGCAGTTACCCGAAGTTTACAGGGAGAGATGGCTACACCTTC
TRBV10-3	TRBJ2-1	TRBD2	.	CATESREGPYNEQFF	TGTGCCACCGAATCCCGGGAGGGCCCTTACAATGAGCAGTTCTTC
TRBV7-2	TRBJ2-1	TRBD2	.	CASSLVGSGSDYNEQFF	TGTGCCAGCAGCTTAGTCGGTAGCGGGAGTGACTACAATGAGCAGTTCTTC
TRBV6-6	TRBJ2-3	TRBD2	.	CASSYPTSGASASTDTQYF	TGTGCCAGCAGTTACCCGACTAGCGGAGCCAGTGCTAGCACAGATACGCAGTATTTT
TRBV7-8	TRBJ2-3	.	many	CASSPPLADTQYF	TGTGCCAGCAGCCCCCCGCTGGCGGATACGCAGTATTTT
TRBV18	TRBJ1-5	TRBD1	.	CASSFGTGTNQPQHF	TGTGCCAGCTCTTTCGGGACAGGGACAAATCAGCCCCAGCATTTT
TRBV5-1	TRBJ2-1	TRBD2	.	CASSATSGSLSNEQFF	TGCGCCAGCAGTGCGACTAGCGGGAGTCTATCGAATGAGCAGTTCTTC
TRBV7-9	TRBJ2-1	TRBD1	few	CASSPYRGRITYNEQFF	TGTGCCAGCAGCCCCTACAGGGGGCGCATCACCTACAATGAGCAGTTCTTC
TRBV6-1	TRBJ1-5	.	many	CASSEGRTDNQPQHF	TGTGCCAGCAGTGAAGGGAGAACAGACAATCAGCCCCAGCATTTT
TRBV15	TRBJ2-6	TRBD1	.	CATSNRGDGGANVLTF	TGTGCCACCAGCAACAGGGGAGATGGTGGGGCCAACGTCCTGACTTTC
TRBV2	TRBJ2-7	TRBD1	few	CASSTGTGYYEQYF	TGTGCCAGCAGTACCGGGACAGGGTACTACGAGCAGTACTTC
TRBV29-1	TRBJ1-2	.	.	CSVGDPLGYGYTF	TGCAGCGTTGGAGATCCTCTGGGCTATGGCTACACCTTC
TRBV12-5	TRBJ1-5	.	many	CASAPTGSNQPQHF	TGTGCTAGTGCCCCGACGGGTAGCAATCAGCCCCAGCATTTT
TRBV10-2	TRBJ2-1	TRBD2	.	CASTGTSEANEQFF	TGCGCCAGCACCGGGACTAGCGAGGCCAATGAGCAGTTCTTC
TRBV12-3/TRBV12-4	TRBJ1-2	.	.	CASSPNLGGAYYGYTF	TGTGCCAGCAGTCCTAATTTAGGGGGGGCCTACTATGGCTACACCTTC
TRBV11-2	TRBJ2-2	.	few	CASSPRQRAGELFF	TGTGCCAGCAGCCCTCGACAACGAGCCGGGGAGCTGTTTTTT
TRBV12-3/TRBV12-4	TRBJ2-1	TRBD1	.	CASSPGTGAYNEQFF	TGTGCCAGCAGCCCTGGGACAGGAGCGTACAATGAGCAGTTCTTC
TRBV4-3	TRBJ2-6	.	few	CASSQEAGTGANVLTF	TGCGCCAGCAGCCAAGAAGCGGGCACAGGGGCCAACGTCCTGACTTTC
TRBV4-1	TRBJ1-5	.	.	CASSPVWENSNQPQHF	TGCGCCAGCAGCCCAGTCTGGGAGAATAGCAATCAGCCCCAGCATTTT
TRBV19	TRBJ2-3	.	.	CASSIGGFTDTQYF	TGTGCCAGTAGTATCGGCGGATTCACAGATACGCAGTATTTT
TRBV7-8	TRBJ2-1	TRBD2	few	CASSLVTSGGTGQFF	TGTGCCAGCAGCTTAGTTACTAGCGGGGGGACGGGGCAGTTCTTC
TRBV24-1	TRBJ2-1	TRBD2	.	CATSWGGREQFF	TGTGCCACCAGTTGGGGGGGACGGGAGCAGTTCTTC
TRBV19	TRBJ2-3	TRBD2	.	CASSIPTGRGGDTQYF	TGTGCCAGTAGTATACCTACCGGGAGGGGTGGTGATACGCAGTATTTT
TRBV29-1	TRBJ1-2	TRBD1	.	CSVGTRTGNGYTF	TGCAGCGTTGGCACCCGGACAGGGAACGGCTACACCTTC
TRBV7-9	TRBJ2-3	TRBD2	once	CASSLGSAGGPGTQYF	TGTGCCAGCAGCTTAGGTTCAGCGGGAGGGCCTGGTACGCAGTATTTT
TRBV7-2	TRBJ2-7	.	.	CASSLDRFSYEQYF	TGTGCCAGCAGCTTGGACAGATTCTCCTACGAGCAGTACTTC
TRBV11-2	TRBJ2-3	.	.	CATRGAADTQYF	TGTGCCACTAGGGGGGCCGCAGATACGCAGTATTTT
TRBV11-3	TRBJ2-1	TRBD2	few	CASSFRGSGNEQFF	TGTGCCAGCAGCTTCCGAGGTAGCGGGAATGAGCAGTTCTTC
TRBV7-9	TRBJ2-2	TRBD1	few	CASSLKPGQRNTGELFF	TGTGCCAGCAGCTTGAAACCGGGACAGAGGAACACCGGGGAGCTGTTTTTT
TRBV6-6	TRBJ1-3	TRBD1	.	CASSWGQGEASGNTIYF	TGTGCCAGCAGTTGGGGACAGGGAGAAGCCTCTGGAAACACCATATATTTT
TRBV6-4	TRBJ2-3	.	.	CASSDVDGSDTQYF	TGTGCCAGCAGTGACGTGGACGGGTCAGATACGCAGTATTTT
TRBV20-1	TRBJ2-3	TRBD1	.	CSAPRQGSTDTQYF	TGCAGTGCACCTCGACAGGGTAGCACAGATACGCAGTATTTT
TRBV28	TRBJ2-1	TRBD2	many	CASSLPLSARQDLTWGLVGEQFF	TGTGCCAGCAGTTTACCCCTGTCCGCGAGGCAAGATCTGACCTGGGGACTAGTGGGGGAGCAGTTCTTC
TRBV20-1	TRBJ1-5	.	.	CSARDPHAGDHDQPQHF	TGCAGTGCTAGAGATCCCCATGCAGGGGATCATGATCAGCCCCAGCATTTT
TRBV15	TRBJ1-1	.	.	CATSRVGGYTEAFF	TGTGCCACCAGCAGAGTGGGGGGCTATACTGAAGCTTTCTTT
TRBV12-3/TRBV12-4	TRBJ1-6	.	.	CASSLSGGMSSYNSPLHF	TGTGCCAGCAGTTTGTCCGGTGGAATGAGCTCCTATAATTCACCCCTCCACTTT
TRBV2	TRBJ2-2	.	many	CASRTSHTGELFF	TGTGCCAGCAGGACTAGTCACACCGGGGAGCTGTTTTTT
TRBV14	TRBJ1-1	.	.	CASSQAGSKAFF	TGTGCCAGCAGCCAAGCGGGGAGTAAAGCTTTCTTT
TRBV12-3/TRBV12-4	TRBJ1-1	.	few	CASSRATTNTEAFF	TGTGCCAGCTCTCGGGCGACGACGAACACTGAAGCTTTCTTT
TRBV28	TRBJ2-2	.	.	CASSLWAGELFF	TGTGCCAGCAGTTTATGGGCCGGGGAGCTGTTTTTT
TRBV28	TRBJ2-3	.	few	CASMIAATSTDTQYF	TGTGCCAGCATGATAGCGGCAACTAGCACAGATACGCAGTATTTT
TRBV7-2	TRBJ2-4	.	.	CASSLKADRMNIQYF	TGTGCCAGCAGCTTAAAAGCGGACCGTATGAACATTCAGTACTTC
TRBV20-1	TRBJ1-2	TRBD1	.	CSARDLAGGYGYTF	TGCAGTGCTAGAGATCTGGCAGGGGGCTATGGCTACACCTTC